One and the same sample provided the 18 T cell receptor beta chains below, sequenced in a study of T cell responses to AZD1222 COVID-19 vaccine. Some clones are missing from TCRdb's copy, which holds only in-frame ones; the method was immunoSEQ multiplex PCR. This table holds about 55,000 clones, nearly 90% found once. The specimen comprised peripheral blood, sampled on day 0 of AZD1222 vaccination. Source of these receptors: an adult in good health.

V and J are TRBV11-2 and TRBJ1-4; 10 positions match TRBD1. The CDR3 loop spans 17 amino acids. V shed 5 bases, J shed 4 bases, and the junction held 10 bases outside the gene matches. CDR1 and CDR2 (germline): SGHAT, FQNNGV. As DNA, the CDR3 is TGTGCCAGCAGCCCAGGGTCGGGACAGGGGCTTAATGAAAAACTGTTTTTT. Residues: CASSPGSGQGLNEKLFF.

The V and J genes are TRBV29-1 and TRBJ2-3; perhaps TRBD2 as D (6 bases). CDR3 size: 19 residues. The V gene lost 0 bases and the J gene lost 2 bases, with 24 bases spanning the gap. Germline V lookup: CDR1 SQVTM, CDR2 ANQGSEA. For the CDR3, the DNA is TGCAGCGTTGAAGATCCGTTTGTGCGGCGGGGCCTCAACACAGATACGCAGTATTTT. It yields the protein CSVEDPFVRRGLNTDTQYF.

The chain couples TRBV30 to TRBJ2-7, with 7 nucleotides matching TRBD1. The CDR3 is 18 residues long. V lost 4 bases, J lost 2 bases, and 20 bases stayed unmatched. CDR1 is GTSNPN and CDR2 is SVGIG in the germline V gene (reference sequence). The CDR3: CAWTLLSLVQGEPYEQYF. DNA of the CDR3: TGTGCCTGGACCCTCTTGTCTCTCGTCCAGGGGGAACCCTACGAGCAGTACTTC.

This clone was seen just once. The chain uses TRBV19 and TRBJ1-1; tentatively, D is TRBD1 (5 bases). The CDR3 is 13 residues long. Germline lookup yields CDR1 LNHDA and CDR2 SQIVND (reference sequence). V lost 7 bases and J 5 bases, leaving 14 bases between the germline ends. The DNA for the CDR3 is TGTGCCAGTACTTGGGGGGAATGGACTGAAGCTTTCTTT. Its translation: CASTWGEWTEAFF.

The chain has TRBV5-1 and TRBJ1-1; D is uncertain. Between the trimmed V and J ends, which lost 3 bases and 5 bases, there was a span of 14 bases. CDR1 SGHRS and CDR2 YFSETQ come from the germline V gene. CDR3 length: 14 amino acids. The CDR3 DNA is TGCGCCAGCAGCTCGAGGGAATCGGGAACTGAAGCTTTCTTT. It encodes CASSSRESGTEAFF.

This chain joins TRBV28 and TRBJ1-6, with D uncertain. The germline V gene encodes CDR1 MDHEN and CDR2 SYDVKM. Trimming removed 6 bases at V and 0 bases at J, with 12 bases between. This CDR3 region has 16 residues. In DNA, the CDR3 is TGTGCCAGCAGAGAATTGGGGAGCTCCTATAATTCACCCCTCCACTTT. Translating gives CASRELGSSYNSPLHF.

The rearrangement uses TRBV2 and TRBJ2-1; possibly TRBD2 for D (5 bases). The V gene's germline CDR1 is SNHLY and CDR2 FYNNEI. The CDR3 contains 15 residues. V was shortened by 6 bases and J by 5 bases, with 17 bases between the two germline ends. This CDR3 is CASRPIPGSHNEQFF. The CDR3 nucleotides read TGTGCCAGCAGGCCAATCCCGGGATCTCACAATGAGCAGTTCTTC.

The J gene is TRBJ1-5, the V gene TRBV7-9; D remains unclear. The CDR3 runs to 14 residues. Germline values: CDR1 SEHNR, CDR2 FQNEAQ (reference sequence). V lost 5 bases and J lost 4, with 12 bases in between. The CDR3 is CASSPLRANQPQHF. The CDR3 DNA reads as TGTGCCAGCAGCCCACTGAGGGCTAATCAGCCCCAGCATTTT. The full variable domain, rest sourced from reference TRBV7-9 and TRBJ1-5, is DTGVSQNPRHKITKRGQNVTFRCDPISEHNRLYWYRQTLGQGPEFLTYFQNEAQLEKSRLLSDRFSAERPKGSFSTLEIQRTEQGDSAMYLCASSPLRANQPQHFGDGTRLSIL.

Points on this clone: The junction does not match germline at one end; this may be a read error. V is TRBV7-7 and J is TRBJ2-3; TRBD1 matches at 9 bases. The CDR3 is made up of 15 amino acids. The V gene's germline CDR1 is SSHAT and CDR2 FNYEAQ (reference sequence). CDR3 amino acids: CASSPWDRGTDTQYF. In DNA, the CDR3 is TGTGCTAGCAGCCCATGGGACAGGGGCACAGATACGCAGTATTTT.

The chain recombines TRBV27 with TRBJ1-2, with 8 bases that match TRBD1. CDR3 length: 15 residues. CDR1 and CDR2 from the germline V gene are MNHEY and SMNVEV (reference sequence). The V and J ends lost 6 bases and 8 bases, in that order; junction bases with no gene match: 14. The CDR3: CASSLTPDRGSGYTF. DNA of the CDR3: TGTGCCAGCAGCCTCACCCCCGACAGGGGATCGGGCTACACCTTC.

This clone was seen just once. The V call is TRBV6-5, the J call TRBJ2-3; D gene uncertain. CDR1 and CDR2 (germline): MNHEY, SVGAGI. The CDR3 is 14 amino acids. Trimming removed 2 bases at V and 4 bases at J, with 10 bases between. The CDR3 loop is CASSYSGYSDTQYF. The CDR3 DNA sequence: TGTGCCAGCAGTTACAGTGGCTATTCAGATACGCAGTATTTT.

V is TRBV11-2 and J is TRBJ2-7, with no clear D. Trimming removed 4 bases at V and 0 bases at J, with 13 bases between. The germline V gene has CDR1 SGHAT and CDR2 FQNNGV. The CDR3 runs to 15 residues. The CDR3 protein is CASSSEVSVSYEQYF. CDR3 DNA sequence: TGTGCCAGCAGCTCCGAGGTTTCTGTCTCCTACGAGCAGTACTTC.

V gene TRBV9 combines with J gene TRBJ1-5; a weak D match, TRBD1 (6 bases). Per the germline V gene, CDR1 is SGDLS and CDR2 is YYNGEE. The CDR3 length is 15 residues. The V and J ends lost 4 bases and 7 bases respectively, with 18 bases between them. In nucleotides, the CDR3 is TGTGCCAGCAGCAGGGAAGGGGGGATACGGCAGCCCCAGCATTTT. Protein: CASSREGGIRQPQHF.

This clone was found once. V and J are TRBV19 and TRBJ2-1, with a possible D match to TRBD2 (5 bases). Germline CDR1 LNHDA, CDR2 SQIVND (reference sequence). Trimming stripped 2 bases from V and 8 bases from J, with 7 bases between. This CDR3 is built from 12 residues. The CDR3 DNA follows: TGTGCCAGTAGTATATTGGGAGATGAGCAGTTCTTC. As protein: CASSILGDEQFF.

The V and J genes are TRBV6-2 or TRBV6-3 and TRBJ1-5; D remains ambiguous. Trimming took 6 bases from V and 0 from J, leaving 9 bases between them. This CDR3 spans 14 amino acids. The germline V gene encodes CDR1 MNHEY and CDR2 SVGEGT. In DNA form, the CDR3 reads TGTGCCAGCAGCCAACCGGATAGCAATCAGCCCCAGCATTTT. It codes for CASSQPDSNQPQHF.

This clone appeared once. The V gene is TRBV6-6, the J gene TRBJ1-4, with D perhaps matching TRBD1 (5 bases). This CDR3 has 14 amino acids. Per germline, CDR1 MNHNY and CDR2 SVGAGI (reference sequence). The V and J ends lost 2 bases and 3 bases respectively, with 7 bases between them. Here the CDR3 reads CASSYRGPNEKLFF. The CDR3 DNA follows: TGTGCCAGCAGTTACAGGGGACCTAATGAAAAACTGTTTTTT.

The chain combines TRBV29-1 with TRBJ1-2; D unclear. With 0 bases removed from V and 0 bases from J, the gap between germline ends came to 8 bases. Germline-derived CDR1 and CDR2 are SQVTM and ANQGSEA. The CDR3 consists of 14 residues. The CDR3 spells CSVEEGSANYGYTF. The CDR3 DNA reads as TGCAGCGTTGAAGAAGGAAGTGCTAACTATGGCTACACCTTC.

This clone has just one count. V is TRBV5-8 and J is TRBJ1-2; 8 bases line up with TRBD1. This CDR3 has 13 residues. CDR1 SGHTS and CDR2 YDEGEE come from the germline V gene. V gave up 5 bases and J gave up 8 bases; unmatched junction bases: 8. CDR3 sequence: CASRGQGLRGYTF. CDR3 in DNA: TGTGCCAGCAGAGGACAGGGCTTAAGAGGCTACACCTTC.